This T cell receptor (beta chain) was obtained from a study of human T cells and chemical hapten exposure. Time point denoted: patch test 3, about 24 weeks after DPC sensitization. The treatment is: therapeutic diphenylcyclopropenone sensitization with weekly scalp DPC. TCRdb analysed the RACE reads with MiXCR anew, one entry per CDR3 protein. The profile shows 25,000 to 35,000 distinct CDR3 sequences, 5.5% to 6.5% of them singletons. Ten or more counts support this clonotype. The TCR originated in a man aged 25 to 45 with alopecia areata. Some clones in this sample may be carry-over from other donors' samples. Source: whole blood, taken in connection with sensitization to the hapten diphenylcyclopropenone (DPC).

This CDR3 reads CASSQALREQDTQYF. The CDR3 nucleotides are TGCGCCAGCAGCCAAGCTCTGCGGGAGCAAGATACGCAGTATTTT. V gene TRBV4-3 combines with J gene TRBJ2-3, with 7 nucleotides matching TRBD2. Germline CDR1 is LGHNA and CDR2 is YSLEER. V dropped 1 base and J dropped 5; count of bases not matched to a gene: 6. This CDR3 region has 15 residues.